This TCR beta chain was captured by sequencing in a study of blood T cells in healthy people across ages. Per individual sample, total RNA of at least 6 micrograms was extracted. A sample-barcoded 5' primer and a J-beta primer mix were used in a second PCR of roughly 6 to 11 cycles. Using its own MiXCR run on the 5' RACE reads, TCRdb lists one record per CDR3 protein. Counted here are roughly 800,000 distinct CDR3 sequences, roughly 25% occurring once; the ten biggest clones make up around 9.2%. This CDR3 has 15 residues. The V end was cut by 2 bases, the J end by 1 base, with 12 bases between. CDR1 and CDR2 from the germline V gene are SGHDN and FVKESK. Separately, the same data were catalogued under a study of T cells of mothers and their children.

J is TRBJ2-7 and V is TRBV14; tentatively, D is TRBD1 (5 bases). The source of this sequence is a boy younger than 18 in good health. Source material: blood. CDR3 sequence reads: CASSQQTGPSYEQYF. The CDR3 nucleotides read TGTGCCAGCAGCCAACAAACAGGTCCGTCCTACGAGCAGTACTTC. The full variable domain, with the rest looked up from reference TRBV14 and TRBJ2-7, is EAGVTQFPSHSVIEKGQTVTLRCDPISGHDNLYWYRRVMGKEIKFLLHFVKESKQDESGMPNNRFLAERTGGTYSTLKVQPAELEDSGVYFCASSQQTGPSYEQYFGPGTRLTVT.